This T cell receptor (beta chain) was recorded in a study of sequential checkpoint blockade in melanoma. The protocol was immunoSEQ multiplex PCR, while the TCRdb copy is restricted to in-frame clones and leaves out a portion. The top ten clones hold approximately 23% of a sample with about 3,800 clones, approximately 25% of them seen once. Stated treatment: randomized to nivolumab then ipilimumab (arm A) or the reverse (arm B). Study results and limitations: Tumor T-cell fraction and clonality correlated with PD-L1 and CD8+ counts.

CDR3 length: 15 residues. Germline V CDR1 and CDR2: SGHNT, YENEEA. Deletions cut 7 bases from V and 4 bases from J, with 19 bases between. The sample holds many counts of this clone. Its target is not known. V and J are TRBV11-3 and TRBJ1-2, with a weak D call TRBD1 (5 bases). This TCR was sampled from a human donor with melanoma. The material was tumor tissue (inferred from file names), obtained from a patient given nivolumab and ipilimumab in sequence. CDR3 residues: CASIHPGGIAYGYTF. The CDR3 DNA reads TGTGCCAGCATCCACCCGGGGGGAATCGCCTATGGCTACACCTTC.